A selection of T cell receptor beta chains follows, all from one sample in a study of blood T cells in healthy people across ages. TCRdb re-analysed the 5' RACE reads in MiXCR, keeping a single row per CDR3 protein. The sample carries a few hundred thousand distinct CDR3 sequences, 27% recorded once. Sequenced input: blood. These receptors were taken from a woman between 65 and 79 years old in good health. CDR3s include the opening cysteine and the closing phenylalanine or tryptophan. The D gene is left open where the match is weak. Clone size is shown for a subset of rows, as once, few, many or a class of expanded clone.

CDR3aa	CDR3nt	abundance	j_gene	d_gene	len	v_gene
CASSLGRTAGKSTEAFF	TGCGCCAGCAGCTTAGGCCGGACGGCGGGGAAGAGCACTGAAGCTTTCTTT	-	TRBJ1-1	-	17	TRBV11-2
CASFSPRAGGGEQFF	TGTGCCAGCTTCTCGCCTCGGGCAGGGGGGGGTGAGCAGTTCTTC	few	TRBJ2-1	-	15	TRBV28
CSARVRHGDYGYTF	TGCAGTGCTAGAGTACGGCATGGGGACTATGGCTACACCTTC	-	TRBJ1-2	-	14	TRBV20-1
CASSQIVRQGISYEQYF	TGTGCCAGCAGTCAGATCGTGCGACAGGGTATTAGCTACGAGCAGTACTTC	once	TRBJ2-7	TRBD1	17	TRBV4-2
CASAQTGQETQYF	TGCGCCAGCGCCCAGACAGGTCAAGAGACCCAGTACTTC	-	TRBJ2-5	-	13	TRBV5-1
CASSSAGAVGNEQFF	TGCGCCAGCAGCTCCGCGGGGGCGGTGGGGAATGAGCAGTTCTTC	-	TRBJ2-1	-	15	TRBV7-2
CSARDITASGNTIYF	TGCAGTGCTAGAGATATCACGGCTTCTGGAAACACCATATATTTT	-	TRBJ1-3	-	15	TRBV20-1
CASSQEDSGDSNTGELFF	TGTGCCAGCAGCCAAGAAGATAGCGGGGACTCGAACACCGGGGAGCTGTTTTTT	few	TRBJ2-2	TRBD2	18	TRBV3-1
CASSYVTGSGELFF	TGTGCCAGCAGTTACGTCACAGGGTCCGGGGAGCTGTTCTTT	few	TRBJ2-2	-	14	TRBV6-5
CASSKAVVAGASYNEQFF	TGTGCCAGCAGCAAAGCGGTAGTAGCGGGGGCCTCCTACAATGAGCAGTTCTTC	few	TRBJ2-1	-	18	TRBV21-1
CSVEGLRTQYF	TGCAGCGTTGAGGGCTTACGAACCCAGTACTTC	few	TRBJ2-5	-	11	TRBV29-1
CGVGAGLEKLFF	TGCGGCGTTGGGGCAGGACTGGAAAAACTGTTTTTT	once	TRBJ1-4	-	12	TRBV29-1
CASSQDDGTQYF	TGCGCCAGCAGCCAAGATGACGGGACCCAGTACTTC	-	TRBJ2-5	-	12	TRBV4-3
CASSSRAGQYTEAFF	TGCGCCAGCAGCTCAAGGGCGGGCCAGTACACTGAAGCTTTCTTT	-	TRBJ1-1	-	15	TRBV5-1
CASSSLSGGAPKNEQFF	TGTGCCAGCAGCTCCCTAAGCGGGGGGGCCCCAAAAAATGAGCAGTTCTTC	-	TRBJ2-1	TRBD2	17	TRBV6-1
CATTLTAQGEQFF	TGTGCCACCACCCTCACCGCCCAGGGGGAGCAGTTCTTC	-	TRBJ2-1	-	13	TRBV24-1
CASSLRADTEAFF	TGTGCCAGCAGCCTACGGGCGGACACTGAAGCTTTCTTT	few	TRBJ1-1	-	13	TRBV9
CASSLLGSQETQYF	TGTGCCAGCAGTTTATTAGGGAGTCAAGAGACCCAGTACTTC	few	TRBJ2-5	-	14	TRBV12-3/TRBV12-4
CSARATGGSNRNIQYF	TGCAGTGCTAGAGCGACAGGGGGCTCCAATCGAAACATTCAGTACTTC	-	TRBJ2-4	TRBD1	16	TRBV20-1
CASSHIGEGSGYTF	TGTGCCAGCAGCCACATCGGGGAGGGATCTGGCTACACCTTC	few	TRBJ1-2	-	14	TRBV3-1
CASSYRGPGGRETQYF	TGTGCCAGCAGTTACAGGGGCCCGGGAGGGAGAGAGACCCAGTACTTC	few	TRBJ2-5	TRBD2	16	TRBV6-5
CASSSNRGSGADTQYF	TGTGCCAGCAGCTCGAACAGGGGGAGTGGCGCAGATACGCAGTATTTT	few	TRBJ2-3	TRBD1	16	TRBV3-1
CASNVPGQGPYEQYF	TGTGCCAGCAATGTTCCGGGACAGGGTCCCTACGAGCAGTACTTC	few	TRBJ2-7	TRBD1	15	TRBV28
CASSSTGIGSEAFF	TGTGCCAGCAGCTCGACAGGGATTGGGTCTGAAGCTTTCTTT	-	TRBJ1-1	TRBD1	14	TRBV7-3
CASRREGDSIYGYTF	TGTGCCAGCCGACGGGAGGGGGATAGTATCTATGGCTACACCTTC	-	TRBJ1-2	-	15	TRBV7-9
CASSLSGVNGYTF	TGTGCCAGCAGTTTATCAGGGGTCAATGGCTACACCTTC	-	TRBJ1-2	-	13	TRBV27
CASSDPRRLPVDYGYTF	TGTGCCAGCAGTGACCCTAGAAGGCTCCCGGTGGACTATGGCTACACCTTC	-	TRBJ1-2	-	17	TRBV6-2/TRBV6-3
CASSLGEQYF	TGTGCCAGCAGTTTAGGCGAGCAGTACTTC	few	TRBJ2-7	-	10	TRBV12-3/TRBV12-4
CASSLGPGELYGYTF	TGTGCCAGCAGCTTAGGGCCCGGGGAACTCTATGGCTACACCTTC	few	TRBJ1-2	-	15	TRBV7-3
CAIRPSIAGAYTDTQYF	TGTGCCATCAGGCCCTCTATAGCGGGGGCGTACACAGATACGCAGTATTTT	-	TRBJ2-3	TRBD2	17	TRBV10-3
CASSALGAGLGATNEKLFF	TGTGCCAGCAGTGCCCTCGGTGCGGGATTAGGAGCAACTAATGAAAAACTGTTTTTT	-	TRBJ1-4	-	19	TRBV25-1
CASSLGQNTDTQYF	TGCGCCAGCAGCTTGGGACAGAACACAGATACGCAGTATTTT	many	TRBJ2-3	-	14	TRBV5-1
CASSQQGSANEKLFF	TGTGCCAGCAGCCAGCAGGGCTCGGCTAATGAAAAACTGTTTTTT	-	TRBJ1-4	-	15	TRBV5-5
CASSSGHTNEKLFF	TGTGCCAGCAGCTCGGGACACACTAATGAAAAACTGTTTTTT	-	TRBJ1-4	-	14	TRBV7-9
CSARDRGGGQETQYF	TGCAGCGCTAGAGATAGGGGCGGAGGGCAAGAGACCCAGTACTTC	-	TRBJ2-5	-	15	TRBV20-1
CASSLGDRGTLYNSPLHF	TGCGCCAGCAGCTTGGGGGACAGGGGAACCTTATACAATTCACCCCTCCACTTT	-	TRBJ1-6	TRBD1	18	TRBV5-1
CASSVGTSSNQPQHF	TGTGCCAGCAGCGTAGGGACAAGTAGCAATCAGCCCCAGCATTTT	-	TRBJ1-5	-	15	TRBV7-2